These T cell receptor beta chains were read from a single sample in a study of TIL therapy for anti-PD-1-resistant metastatic lung cancer. Libraries were prepared by immunoSEQ multiplex PCR; TCRdb keeps only in-frame clonotypes and omits some of them. Found here are some 26,000 clones, about 63% of them singletons; the top ten hold about 16%. The input for sequencing was tumor tissue, taken at baseline. Receptor source: a woman between 30 and 85 years old with non-small cell lung cancer. Each CDR3 is given with its conserved first and last residue. The D gene is left open where the match is weak. Not all rows give a size; the values are once, few, many and, for expanded clones, a class.

16	TRBD1	TRBJ2-7	TRBV6-1	-	CASSEATGTAPYEQYF	TGTGCCAGCAGTGAAGCCACCGGGACAGCTCCCTACGAGCAGTACTTC
15	TRBD2	TRBJ2-1	TRBV29-1	-	CSVEDRGRVGNEQFF	TGCAGCGTTGAAGATCGCGGGAGAGTGGGCAATGAGCAGTTCTTC
15	TRBD1	TRBJ1-2	TRBV5-6	-	CASSLAGTVNYGYTF	TGTGCCAGCAGCTTGGCAGGGACAGTCAACTATGGCTACACCTTC
16	-	TRBJ2-2	TRBV10-1	once	CASSDGGSANAGELFF	TGCGCCAGCAGTGACGGTGGATCCGCTAACGCCGGGGAGCTGTTTTTT
14	-	TRBJ1-4	TRBV6-1	-	CASSTGWSNEKLFF	TGTGCCAGCAGTACAGGATGGTCTAATGAAAAACTGTTTTTT
15	-	TRBJ1-5	TRBV15	medium-sized	CATSRAAEINQPQHF	TGTGCCACCAGCAGAGCAGCAGAGATCAATCAGCCCCAGCATTTT
13	-	TRBJ1-1	TRBV6-1	few	CASSEFRTTEAFF	TGTGCCAGCAGTGAATTCCGGACGACTGAAGCTTTCTTT
12	-	TRBJ2-1	TRBV6-6	few	CASSYSRDEQFF	TGTGCCAGCAGTTACTCGAGGGATGAGCAGTTCTTC
14	TRBD2	TRBJ2-5	TRBV18	-	CASSPGGGRETQYF	TGTGCCAGCTCACCAGGGGGGGGTCGAGAGACCCAGTACTTC
12	-	TRBJ2-7	TRBV15	-	CATSSNSHEQYF	TGTGCCACCAGCAGCAATTCACACGAGCAGTACTTC
15	-	TRBJ2-2	TRBV10-2	-	CATRGPKVGTGELFF	TGCGCCACCAGGGGCCCCAAAGTAGGAACCGGGGAGCTGTTTTTT
13	TRBD2	TRBJ2-1	TRBV7-2	-	CASGLAGYNEQFF	TGTGCCAGCGGACTAGCGGGGTACAATGAGCAGTTCTTC
14	-	TRBJ1-2	TRBV7-9	-	CASSQDRLTGGYTF	TGCGCCAGCAGCCAAGATCGACTAACGGGCGGCTACACCTTC
14	-	TRBJ1-1	TRBV6-4	-	CASSEAWQGTEAFF	TGTGCCAGCAGTGAAGCTTGGCAGGGAACTGAAGCTTTCTTT
15	TRBD1	TRBJ2-2	TRBV5-1	-	CASGQDRSYTGELFF	TGCGCCAGCGGGCAGGACAGGTCCTACACCGGGGAGCTGTTTTTT
13	-	TRBJ1-1	TRBV5-1	-	CASSLAVNTEAFF	TGCGCCAGCAGCTTGGCAGTGAACACTGAAGCTTTCTTT
13	-	TRBJ1-2	TRBV6-1	-	CASSERPNYGYTF	TGTGCCAGCAGTGAAAGACCGAACTATGGCTACACCTTC
13	-	TRBJ2-7	TRBV9	-	CASSVVPSYEQYF	TGTGCCAGCAGCGTAGTTCCCAGTTACGAGCAGTACTTC
12	-	TRBJ2-1	TRBV2	-	CASSTAFNEQFF	TGTGCCAGCAGTACCGCGTTCAATGAGCAGTTCTTC
16	TRBD1	TRBJ2-3	TRBV6-1	-	CASSDRQGRGTDTQYF	TGTGCCAGCAGTGATCGACAGGGACGAGGCACAGATACGCAGTATTTT
17	TRBD2	TRBJ2-3	TRBV27	once	CASRLAGGPAFTDTQYF	TGTGCCAGCCGACTAGCGGGAGGGCCGGCCTTCACGGATACGCAGTATTTT
16	-	TRBJ2-3	TRBV5-1	medium-sized	CASSSPSGASTDTQYF	TGCGCCAGCAGCTCTCCGTCCGGGGCTAGCACAGATACGCAGTATTTT
13	TRBD1	TRBJ1-1	TRBV10-1	-	CASSDPGQREAFF	TGCGCCAGCAGTGATCCGGGACAGCGTGAAGCTTTCTTT
13	-	TRBJ2-1	TRBV27	-	CASRETVYNEQFF	TGTGCCAGCAGGGAGACGGTATACAATGAGCAGTTCTTC
15	TRBD1	TRBJ1-1	TRBV10-1	-	CASSEAGGLNTEAFF	TGCGCCAGCAGTGAGGCAGGGGGCCTGAACACTGAAGCTTTCTTT
15	-	TRBJ2-6	TRBV5-1	-	CASSSTGTGANVLTF	TGCGCCAGCAGCTCTACAGGGACTGGGGCCAACGTCCTGACTTTC
15	TRBD1	TRBJ2-7	TRBV5-5	-	CASSLVGQGNYEQYF	TGTGCCAGCAGCTTGGTGGGACAGGGAAACTACGAGCAGTACTTC
13	-	TRBJ1-1	TRBV27	-	CASSLGGNTEAFF	TGTGCCAGCAGCTTAGGGGGTAACACTGAAGCTTTCTTT
18	TRBD2	TRBJ2-7	TRBV7-6	-	CASTPSLWSGRAPYEQYF	TGTGCCAGCACCCCTAGTCTCTGGAGCGGGAGGGCCCCCTACGAGCAGTACTTC
15	-	TRBJ1-5	TRBV18	few	CASSLTKGPNQPQHF	TGTGCCAGCTCACTTACTAAGGGACCGAATCAGCCCCAGCATTTT
15	-	TRBJ2-7	TRBV6-5	-	CASSPDRQAAYEQYF	TGTGCCAGCAGTCCCGACCGACAGGCAGCCTACGAGCAGTACTTC
11	-	TRBJ2-3	TRBV30	-	CAWTSLDTQYF	TGTGCCTGGACTTCCTTAGATACGCAGTATTTT
15	-	TRBJ2-3	TRBV25-1	-	CASSERQSWEDTQYF	TGTGCCAGCAGTGAAAGGCAAAGTTGGGAAGATACGCAGTATTTT
16	TRBD2	TRBJ2-4	TRBV4-1	-	CASSQGLAGVKNIQYF	TGCGCCAGCAGCCAGGGACTAGCGGGAGTCAAAAACATTCAGTACTTC
13	-	TRBJ2-2	TRBV7-7	-	CASSLQAAGELFF	TGTGCCAGCAGCTTACAGGCGGCCGGGGAGCTGTTTTTT
15	TRBD1	TRBJ2-5	TRBV5-8	-	CASSDRTGGVETQYF	TGTGCCAGCAGCGATAGGACAGGGGGCGTGGAGACCCAGTACTTC
14	-	TRBJ1-2	TRBV19	-	CASSPTGTSFGYTF	TGTGCCAGTAGTCCCACAGGGACGTCGTTCGGCTACACCTTC
14	-	TRBJ2-3	TRBV21-1	-	CASSNLRETDTQYF	TGTGCCAGCAGCAATCTGCGGGAGACAGATACGCAGTATTTT
14	-	TRBJ2-5	TRBV5-1	medium-sized	CASSHRPGTETQYF	TGCGCCAGCAGCCATCGGCCTGGAACGGAGACCCAGTACTTC
14	-	TRBJ1-1	TRBV30	-	CAWAGGGFDTEAFF	TGTGCCTGGGCCGGGGGGGGCTTTGACACTGAAGCTTTCTTT
14	-	TRBJ1-2	TRBV27	-	CASKRKETDQGYTF	TGTGCCAGCAAAAGAAAGGAGACAGATCAAGGCTACACCTTC
10	TRBD1	TRBJ1-1	TRBV6-5	-	CATGQGRAFF	TGTGCCACCGGACAGGGGCGAGCTTTCTTT
15	-	TRBJ1-1	TRBV2	-	CASSEALRIGSSAFF	TGTGCCAGCAGTGAAGCGCTTCGTATAGGGTCCTCAGCTTTCTTT
13	TRBD1	TRBJ2-2	TRBV2	few	CASSEGQTGELFF	TGTGCCAGCAGTGAGGGACAGACCGGGGAGCTGTTTTTT